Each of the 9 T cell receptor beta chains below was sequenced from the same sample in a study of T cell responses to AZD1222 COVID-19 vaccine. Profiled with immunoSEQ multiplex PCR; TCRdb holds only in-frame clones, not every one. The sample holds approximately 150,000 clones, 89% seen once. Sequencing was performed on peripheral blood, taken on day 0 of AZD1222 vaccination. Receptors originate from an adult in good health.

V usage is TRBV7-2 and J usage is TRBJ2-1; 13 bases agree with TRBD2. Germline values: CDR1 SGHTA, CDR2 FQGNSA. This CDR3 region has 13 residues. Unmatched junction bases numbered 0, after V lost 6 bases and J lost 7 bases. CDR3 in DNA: TGTGCCAGCAGACTAGCGGGAGGGAATGAGCAGTTCTTC. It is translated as CASRLAGGNEQFF. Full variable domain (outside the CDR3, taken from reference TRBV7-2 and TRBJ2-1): GAGVSQSPSNKVTEKGKDVELRCDPISGHTALYWYRQSLGQGLEFLIYFQGNSAPDKSGLPSDRFSAERTGGSVSTLTIQRTQQEDSAVYLCASRLAGGNEQFFGPGTRLTVL.

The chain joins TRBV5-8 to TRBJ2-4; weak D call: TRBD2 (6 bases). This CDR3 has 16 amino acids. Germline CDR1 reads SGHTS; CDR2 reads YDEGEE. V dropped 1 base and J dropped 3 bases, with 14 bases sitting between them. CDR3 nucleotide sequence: TGTGCCAGCAGCTTGCAGAGCGGGCCAAGCAAAAACATTCAGTACTTC. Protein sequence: CASSLQSGPSKNIQYF.

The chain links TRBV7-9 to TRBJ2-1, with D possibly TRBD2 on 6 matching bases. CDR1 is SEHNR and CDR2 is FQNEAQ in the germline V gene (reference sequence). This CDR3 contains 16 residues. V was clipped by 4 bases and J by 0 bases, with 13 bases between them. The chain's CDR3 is CASSSLGGSSYNEQFF. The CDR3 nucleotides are TGTGCCAGCAGCTCCCTTGGGGGGAGCTCCTACAATGAGCAGTTCTTC.

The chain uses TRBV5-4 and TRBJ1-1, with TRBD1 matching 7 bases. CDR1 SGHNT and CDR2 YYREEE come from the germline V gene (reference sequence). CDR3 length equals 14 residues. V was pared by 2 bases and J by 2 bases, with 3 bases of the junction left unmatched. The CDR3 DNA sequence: TGTGCCAGCAGCTTTGGACAGGTTAACACTGAAGCTTTCTTT. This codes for CASSFGQVNTEAFF.

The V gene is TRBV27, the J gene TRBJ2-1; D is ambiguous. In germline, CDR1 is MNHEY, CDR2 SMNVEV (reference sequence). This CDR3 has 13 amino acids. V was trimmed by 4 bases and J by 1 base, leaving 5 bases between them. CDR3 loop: CASSYASYNEQFF. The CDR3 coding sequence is TGTGCCAGCAGTTACGCGTCCTACAATGAGCAGTTCTTC.

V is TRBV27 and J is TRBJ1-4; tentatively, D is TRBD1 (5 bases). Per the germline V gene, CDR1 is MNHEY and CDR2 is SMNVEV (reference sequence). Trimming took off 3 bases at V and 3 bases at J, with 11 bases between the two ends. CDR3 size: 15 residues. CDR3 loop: CASSFVRVANEKLFF. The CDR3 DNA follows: TGTGCCAGCAGTTTCGTCAGGGTGGCTAATGAAAAACTGTTTTTT.

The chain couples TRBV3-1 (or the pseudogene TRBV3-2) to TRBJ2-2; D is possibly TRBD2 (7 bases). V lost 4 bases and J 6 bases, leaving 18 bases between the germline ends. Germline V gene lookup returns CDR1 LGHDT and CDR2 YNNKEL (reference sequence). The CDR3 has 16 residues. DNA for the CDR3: TGTGCCAGCAGCCCGGGGAGGGGGAGACTTCCCGGGGAGCTGTTTTTT. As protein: CASSPGRGRLPGELFF.

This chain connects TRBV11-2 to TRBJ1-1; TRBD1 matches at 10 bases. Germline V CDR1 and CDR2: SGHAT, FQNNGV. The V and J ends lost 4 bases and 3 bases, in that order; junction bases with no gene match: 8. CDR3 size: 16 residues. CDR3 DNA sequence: TGTGCCAGCAGCTACGCGCCTGGACAGGGGGACACTGAAGCTTTCTTT. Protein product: CASSYAPGQGDTEAFF. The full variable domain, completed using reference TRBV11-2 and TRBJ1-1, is EAGVAQSPRYKIIEKRQSVAFWCNPISGHATLYWYQQILGQGPKLLIQFQNNGVVDDSQLPKDRFSAERLKGVDSTLKIQPAKLEDSAVYLCASSYAPGQGDTEAFFGQGTRLTVV.

The CDR3 loop reads CASSLKLTRTGELFF. CDR3 coding DNA: TGTGCCAGTAGTTTAAAGTTGACCCGAACCGGGGAGCTGTTTTTT. The chain employs TRBV19 and TRBJ2-2; unclear D gene. Trimming took 5 bases from V and 5 from J, leaving 15 bases between them. Germline CDR1 and CDR2: LNHDA and SQIVND (reference sequence). This CDR3 contains 15 residues.